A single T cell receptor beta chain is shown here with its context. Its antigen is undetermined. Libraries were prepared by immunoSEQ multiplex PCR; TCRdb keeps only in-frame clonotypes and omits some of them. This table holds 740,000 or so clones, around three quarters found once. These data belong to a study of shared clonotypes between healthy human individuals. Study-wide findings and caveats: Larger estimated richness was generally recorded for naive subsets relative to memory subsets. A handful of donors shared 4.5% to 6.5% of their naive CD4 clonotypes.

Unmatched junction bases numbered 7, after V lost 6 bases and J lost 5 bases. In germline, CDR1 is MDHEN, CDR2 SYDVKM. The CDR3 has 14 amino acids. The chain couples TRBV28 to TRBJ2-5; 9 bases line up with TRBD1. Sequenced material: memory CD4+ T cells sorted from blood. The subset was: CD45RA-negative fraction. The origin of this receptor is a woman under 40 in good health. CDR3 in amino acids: CASSDRQGVETQYF. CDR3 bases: TGTGCCAGCAGCGACAGACAGGGGGTGGAGACCCAGTACTTC.